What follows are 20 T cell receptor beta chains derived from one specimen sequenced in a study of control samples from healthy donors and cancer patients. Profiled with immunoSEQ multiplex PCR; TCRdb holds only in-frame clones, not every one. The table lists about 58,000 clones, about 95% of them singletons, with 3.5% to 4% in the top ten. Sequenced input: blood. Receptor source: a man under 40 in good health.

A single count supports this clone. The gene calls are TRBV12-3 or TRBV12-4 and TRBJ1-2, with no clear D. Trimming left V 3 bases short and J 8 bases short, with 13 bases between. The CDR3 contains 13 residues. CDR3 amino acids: CASSFLGFEGYTF. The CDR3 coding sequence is TGTGCCAGCAGTTTTCTGGGATTCGAGGGCTACACCTTC.

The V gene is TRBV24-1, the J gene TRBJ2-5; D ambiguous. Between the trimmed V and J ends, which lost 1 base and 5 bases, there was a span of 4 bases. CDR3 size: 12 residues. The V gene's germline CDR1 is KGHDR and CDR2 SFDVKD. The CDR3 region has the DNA TGTGCCACCAGTGATTTTACCGAGACCCAGTACTTC. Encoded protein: CATSDFTETQYF.

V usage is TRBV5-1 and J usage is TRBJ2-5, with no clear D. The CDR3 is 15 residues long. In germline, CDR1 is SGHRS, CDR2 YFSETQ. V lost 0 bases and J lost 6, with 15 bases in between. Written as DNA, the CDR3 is TGCGCCAGCAGCTTGGGTAGCTGGTCCTTTAAGACCCAGTACTTC. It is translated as CASSLGSWSFKTQYF.

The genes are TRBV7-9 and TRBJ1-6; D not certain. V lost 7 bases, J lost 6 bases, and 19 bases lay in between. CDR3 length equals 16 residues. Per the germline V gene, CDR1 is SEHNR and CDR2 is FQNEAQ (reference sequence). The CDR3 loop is CASNLGRSVGNSPLHF. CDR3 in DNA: TGTGCCAGCAACCTTGGACGGTCAGTGGGTAATTCACCCCTCCACTTT. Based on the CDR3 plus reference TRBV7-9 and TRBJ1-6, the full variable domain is DTGVSQNPRHKITKRGQNVTFRCDPISEHNRLYWYRQTLGQGPEFLTYFQNEAQLEKSRLLSDRFSAERPKGSFSTLEIQRTEQGDSAMYLCASNLGRSVGNSPLHFGNGTRLTVT.

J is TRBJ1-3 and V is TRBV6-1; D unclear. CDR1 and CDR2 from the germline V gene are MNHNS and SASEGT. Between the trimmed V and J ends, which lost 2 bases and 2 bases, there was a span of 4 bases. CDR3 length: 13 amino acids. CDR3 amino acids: CASSEPAGNTIYF. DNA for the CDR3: TGTGCCAGCAGTGAACCAGCTGGAAACACCATATATTTT.

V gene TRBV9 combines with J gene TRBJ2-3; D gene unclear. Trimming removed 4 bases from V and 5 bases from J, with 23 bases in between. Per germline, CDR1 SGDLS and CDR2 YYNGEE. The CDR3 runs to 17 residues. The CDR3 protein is CASSQLYGDSKGDTQYF. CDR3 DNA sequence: TGTGCCAGCAGCCAACTTTATGGGGATTCGAAGGGAGATACGCAGTATTTT. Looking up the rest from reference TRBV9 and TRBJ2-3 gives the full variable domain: DSGVTQTPKHLITATGQRVTLRCSPRSGDLSVYWYQQSLDQGLQFLIQYYNGEERAKGNILERFSAQQFPDLHSELNLSSLELGDSALYFCASSQLYGDSKGDTQYFGPGTRLTVL.

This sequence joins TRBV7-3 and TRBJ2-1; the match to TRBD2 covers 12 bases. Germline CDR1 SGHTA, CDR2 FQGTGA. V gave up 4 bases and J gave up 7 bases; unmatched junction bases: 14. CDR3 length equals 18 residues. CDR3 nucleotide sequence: TGTGCCAGCAGCTCCGGCGGGTCTAGCGGGAGGGCGAGGAATGAGCAGTTCTTC. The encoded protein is CASSSGGSSGRARNEQFF. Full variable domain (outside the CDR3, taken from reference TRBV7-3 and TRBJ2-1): GAGVSQTPSNKVTEKGKYVELRCDPISGHTALYWYRQSLGQGPEFLIYFQGTGAADDSGLPNDRFFAVRPEGSVSTLKIQRTERGDSAVYLCASSSGGSSGRARNEQFFGPGTRLTVL.

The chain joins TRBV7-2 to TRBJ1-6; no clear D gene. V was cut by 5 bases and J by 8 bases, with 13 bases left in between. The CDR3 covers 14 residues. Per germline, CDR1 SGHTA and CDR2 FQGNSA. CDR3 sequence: CASSTLLSDSPLHF. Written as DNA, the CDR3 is TGTGCCAGCAGCACCCTCCTATCGGATTCACCCCTCCACTTT.

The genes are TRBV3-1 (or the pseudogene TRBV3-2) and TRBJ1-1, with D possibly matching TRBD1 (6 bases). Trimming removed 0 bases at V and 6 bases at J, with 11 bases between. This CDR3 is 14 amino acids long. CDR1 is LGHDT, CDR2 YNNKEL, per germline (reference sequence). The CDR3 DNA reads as TGTGCCAGCAGCCAAGATCAGGGGAGGGCTGAAGCTTTCTTT. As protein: CASSQDQGRAEAFF.

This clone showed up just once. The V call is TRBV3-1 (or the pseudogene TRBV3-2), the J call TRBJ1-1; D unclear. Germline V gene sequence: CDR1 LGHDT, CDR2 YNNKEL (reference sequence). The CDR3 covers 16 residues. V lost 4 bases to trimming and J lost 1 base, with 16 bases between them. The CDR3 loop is CASSRMSVGTNTEAFF. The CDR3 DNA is TGTGCCAGCAGCCGGATGTCGGTCGGAACGAACACTGAAGCTTTCTTT.

The CDR3 loop is CSVEDSLGRTFF. Here the CDR3 DNA reads TGCAGCGTTGAAGATTCATTAGGACGAACCTTCTTC. This chain joins TRBV29-1 and TRBJ2-1; D is undetermined. This CDR3 region has 12 residues. Trimming cost V 0 bases and J 16 bases, with 16 bases left between them. CDR1 SQVTM and CDR2 ANQGSEA come from the germline V gene.

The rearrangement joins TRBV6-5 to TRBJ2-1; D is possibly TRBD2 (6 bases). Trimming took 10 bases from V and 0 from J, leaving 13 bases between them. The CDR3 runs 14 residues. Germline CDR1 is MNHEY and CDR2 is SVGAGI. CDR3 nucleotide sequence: TGTGCCATTATGACTAGTCCCTCCTACAATGAGCAGTTCTTC. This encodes CAIMTSPSYNEQFF.

CDR3 coding DNA: TGTGCCAGCACCGCATGGGGGCGGTCTGGTTCACCCCTCCACTTT. This gives the protein CASTAWGRSGSPLHF. The chain joins TRBV5-5 to TRBJ1-6; D perhaps matches TRBD1 (6 bases). The germline V gene has CDR1 SGHKS and CDR2 YYEKEE (reference sequence). This CDR3 spans 15 amino acids. The V and J ends lost 6 bases and 9 bases respectively, with 19 bases between them.

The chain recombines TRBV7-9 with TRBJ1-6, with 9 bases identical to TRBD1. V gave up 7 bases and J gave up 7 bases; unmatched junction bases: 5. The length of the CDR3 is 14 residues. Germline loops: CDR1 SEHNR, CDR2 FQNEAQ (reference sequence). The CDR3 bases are TGTGCCAGCATCAACGGACAGGGGAATTCACCCCTCCACTTT. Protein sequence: CASINGQGNSPLHF.

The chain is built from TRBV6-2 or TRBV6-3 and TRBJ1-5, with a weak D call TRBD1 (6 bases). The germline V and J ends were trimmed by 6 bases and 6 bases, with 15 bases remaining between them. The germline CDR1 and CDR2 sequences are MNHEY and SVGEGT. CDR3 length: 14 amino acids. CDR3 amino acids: CASSRAGGAQPQHF. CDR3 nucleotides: TGTGCCAGCAGCCGGGCGGGGGGGGCTCAGCCCCAGCATTTT.

The CDR3 loop is CSGMGGTEAFF. The CDR3 DNA sequence: TGCAGCGGTATGGGGGGCACTGAAGCTTTCTTT. This sequence joins TRBV29-1 and TRBJ1-1; tentative D call: TRBD1 (5 bases). CDR1 and CDR2 (germline): SQVTM, ANQGSEA. The ends were cut back, 7 bases at V and 4 bases at J, with 10 bases in the middle. This CDR3 is built from 11 residues. The full variable domain, with the rest looked up from reference TRBV29-1 and TRBJ1-1, is SAVISQKPSRDICQRGTSLTIQCQVDSQVTMMFWYRQQPGQSLTLIATANQGSEATYESGFVIDKFPISRPNLTFSTLTVSNMSPEDSSIYLCSGMGGTEAFFGQGTRLTVV.

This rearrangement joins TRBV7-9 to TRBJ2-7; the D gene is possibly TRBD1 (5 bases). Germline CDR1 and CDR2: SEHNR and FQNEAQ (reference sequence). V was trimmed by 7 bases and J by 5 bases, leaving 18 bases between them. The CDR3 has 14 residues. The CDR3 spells CASIPGQGINEQYF. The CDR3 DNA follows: TGTGCCAGCATACCCGGGCAGGGTATAAACGAGCAGTACTTC. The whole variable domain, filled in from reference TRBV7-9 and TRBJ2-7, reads DTGVSQNPRHKITKRGQNVTFRCDPISEHNRLYWYRQTLGQGPEFLTYFQNEAQLEKSRLLSDRFSAERPKGSFSTLEIQRTEQGDSAMYLCASIPGQGINEQYFGPGTRLTVT.

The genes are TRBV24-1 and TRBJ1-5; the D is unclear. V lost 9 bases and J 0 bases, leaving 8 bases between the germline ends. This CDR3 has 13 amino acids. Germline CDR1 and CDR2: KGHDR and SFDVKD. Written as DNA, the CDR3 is TGTGCCACCGGGCGCAATAGCAATCAGCCCCAGCATTTT. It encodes CATGRNSNQPQHF.

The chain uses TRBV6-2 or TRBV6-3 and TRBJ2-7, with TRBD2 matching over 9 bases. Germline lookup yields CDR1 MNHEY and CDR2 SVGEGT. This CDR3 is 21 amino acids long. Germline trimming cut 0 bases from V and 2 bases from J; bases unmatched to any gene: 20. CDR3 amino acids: CASSYSIIVSGFERGAYEQYF. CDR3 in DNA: TGTGCCAGCAGTTACTCGATTATAGTGTCGGGCTTCGAGCGGGGGGCCTACGAGCAGTACTTC.

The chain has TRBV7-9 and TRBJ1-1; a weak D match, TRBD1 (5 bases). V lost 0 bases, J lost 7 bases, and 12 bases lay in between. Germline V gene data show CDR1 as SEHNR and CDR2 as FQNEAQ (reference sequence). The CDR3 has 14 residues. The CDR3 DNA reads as TGTGCCAGCAGCTTAGCGCTAAAGGGACGTGAAGCTTTCTTT. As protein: CASSLALKGREAFF. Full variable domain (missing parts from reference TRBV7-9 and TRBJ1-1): DTGVSQNPRHKITKRGQNVTFRCDPISEHNRLYWYRQTLGQGPEFLTYFQNEAQLEKSRLLSDRFSAERPKGSFSTLEIQRTEQGDSAMYLCASSLALKGREAFFGQGTRLTVV.